This TCR beta chain was sequenced during a study of PD-L1 blockade in urothelial cancer. At the level of the study: Patients took up atezolizumab in about 2014 at 1,200 mg intravenously every 3 weeks. In terms of prior chemotherapy, patients had received 0 to 3 regimens.

Trimming removed 2 bases from V and 0 bases from J, with 12 bases in between. The CDR3 loop spans 16 amino acids. From germline, CDR1 is SGHTA and CDR2 FQGNSA. Indicated time point: peripheral blood 6 weeks after treatment start. Synthetic TCR analog templates were spiked into each PCR. Here immunoSEQ multiplex PCR was the method, and the copy in TCRdb shows in-frame clones only, minus some. The sample records 100,000 to 150,000 clones, about 82% being singletons. The chain links TRBV7-2 to TRBJ2-3; possibly TRBD2 for D (6 bases). Sequences were derived from PBMCs, sampled around atezolizumab (anti-PD-L1) treatment. This clonotype was obtained from a man aged 50 to 60 with urothelial cancer. CDR3: CASSLSLAVSTDTQYF. DNA for the CDR3: TGTGCCAGCAGCTTATCTTTAGCGGTTAGCACAGATACGCAGTATTTT.